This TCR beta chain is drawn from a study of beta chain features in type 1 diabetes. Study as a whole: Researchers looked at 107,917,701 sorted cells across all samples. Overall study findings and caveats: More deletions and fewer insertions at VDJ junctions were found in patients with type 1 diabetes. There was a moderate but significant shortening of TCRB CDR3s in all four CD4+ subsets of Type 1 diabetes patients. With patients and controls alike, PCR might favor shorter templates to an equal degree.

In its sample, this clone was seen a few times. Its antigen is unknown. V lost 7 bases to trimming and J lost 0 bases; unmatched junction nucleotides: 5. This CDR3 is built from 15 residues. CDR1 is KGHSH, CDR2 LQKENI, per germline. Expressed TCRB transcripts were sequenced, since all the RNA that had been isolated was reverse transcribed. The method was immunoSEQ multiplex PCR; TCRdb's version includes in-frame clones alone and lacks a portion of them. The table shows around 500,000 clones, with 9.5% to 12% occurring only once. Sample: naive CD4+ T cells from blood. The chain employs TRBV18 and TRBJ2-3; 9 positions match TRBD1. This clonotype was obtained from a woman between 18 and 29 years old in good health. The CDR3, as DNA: TGTGCCAGCTGGGCCGGGACAGGGAGCACAGATACGCAGTATTTT. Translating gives CASWAGTGSTDTQYF. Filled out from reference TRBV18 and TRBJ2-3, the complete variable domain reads NAGVMQNPRHLVRRRGQEARLRCSPMKGHSHVYWYRQLPEEGLKFMVYLQKENIIDESGMPKERFSAEFPKEGPSILRIQQVVRGDSAAYFCASWAGTGSTDTQYFGPGTRLTVL.